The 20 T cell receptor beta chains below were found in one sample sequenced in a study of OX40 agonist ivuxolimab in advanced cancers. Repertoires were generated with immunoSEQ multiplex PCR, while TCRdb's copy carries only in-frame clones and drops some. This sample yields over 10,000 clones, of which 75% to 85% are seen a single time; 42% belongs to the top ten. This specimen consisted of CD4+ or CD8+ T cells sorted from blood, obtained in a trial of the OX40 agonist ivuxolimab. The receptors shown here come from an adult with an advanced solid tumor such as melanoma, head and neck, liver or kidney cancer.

CDR3 protein: CASQTGSEAFF. The CDR3 DNA reads TGCGCCAGCCAAACAGGGTCTGAAGCTTTCTTT. This chain joins TRBV4-1 and TRBJ1-1, with a tentative D call TRBD1 (6 bases). The CDR3 runs 11 residues. The V end was cut by 8 bases, the J end by 6 bases, with 10 bases between. Germline assignment: CDR1 MGHRA and CDR2 YSYEKL.

CDR3 bases: TGTGCCAGCACCCGGGAGTTAGTGGGGCCGCAGGGCCAGTACTTC. As protein: CASTRELVGPQGQYF. The V gene is TRBV2, the J gene TRBJ2-5; tentative D call: TRBD2 (6 bases). V lost 7 bases to trimming and J lost 10 bases, with 25 bases between them. The CDR3 runs 15 residues. Germline CDR1 and CDR2: SNHLY and FYNNEI.

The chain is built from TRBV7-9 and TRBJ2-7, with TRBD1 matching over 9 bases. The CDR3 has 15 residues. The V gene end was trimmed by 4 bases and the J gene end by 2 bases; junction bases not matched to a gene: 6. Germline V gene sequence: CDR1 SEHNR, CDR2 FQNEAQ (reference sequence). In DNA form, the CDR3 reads TGTGCCAGCAGCTGGACAGGGGCGGACCCCTACGAGCAGTACTTC. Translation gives CASSWTGADPYEQYF. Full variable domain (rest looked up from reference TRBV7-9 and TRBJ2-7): DTGVSQNPRHKITKRGQNVTFRCDPISEHNRLYWYRQTLGQGPEFLTYFQNEAQLEKSRLLSDRFSAERPKGSFSTLEIQRTEQGDSAMYLCASSWTGADPYEQYFGPGTRLTVT.

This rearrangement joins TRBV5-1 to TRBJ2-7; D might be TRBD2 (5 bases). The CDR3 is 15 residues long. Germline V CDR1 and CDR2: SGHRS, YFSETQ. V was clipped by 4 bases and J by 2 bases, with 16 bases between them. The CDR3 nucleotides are TGCGCCAGCAGCCTGGAACCTTTCGGGGCCTACGAGCAGTACTTC. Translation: CASSLEPFGAYEQYF.

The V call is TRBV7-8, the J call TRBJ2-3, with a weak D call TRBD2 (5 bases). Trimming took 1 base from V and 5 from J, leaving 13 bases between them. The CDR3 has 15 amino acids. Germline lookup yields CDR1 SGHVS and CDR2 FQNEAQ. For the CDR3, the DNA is TGTGCCAGCAGCTTAGTTCGGCTAGCTGGAGATACGCAGTATTTT. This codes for CASSLVRLAGDTQYF.

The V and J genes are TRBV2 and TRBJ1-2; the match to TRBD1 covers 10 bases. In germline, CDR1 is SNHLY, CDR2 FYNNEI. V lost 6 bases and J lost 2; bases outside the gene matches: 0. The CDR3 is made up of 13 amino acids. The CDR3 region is CASRGQGNYGYTF. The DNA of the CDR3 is TGTGCCAGCAGGGGACAGGGGAACTATGGCTACACCTTC.

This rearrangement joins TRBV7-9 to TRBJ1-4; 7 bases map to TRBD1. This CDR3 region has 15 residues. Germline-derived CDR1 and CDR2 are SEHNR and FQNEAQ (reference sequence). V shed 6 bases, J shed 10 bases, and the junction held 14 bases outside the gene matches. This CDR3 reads CASSFTGAEIGKLFF. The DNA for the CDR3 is TGTGCCAGCAGTTTTACAGGGGCTGAAATCGGAAAACTGTTTTTT.

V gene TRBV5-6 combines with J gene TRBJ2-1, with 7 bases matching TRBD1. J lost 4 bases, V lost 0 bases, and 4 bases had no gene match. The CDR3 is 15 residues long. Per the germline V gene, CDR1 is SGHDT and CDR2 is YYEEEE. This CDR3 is CASSLGQGLYNEQFF. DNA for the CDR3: TGTGCCAGCAGCTTGGGACAGGGCCTGTACAATGAGCAGTTCTTC.

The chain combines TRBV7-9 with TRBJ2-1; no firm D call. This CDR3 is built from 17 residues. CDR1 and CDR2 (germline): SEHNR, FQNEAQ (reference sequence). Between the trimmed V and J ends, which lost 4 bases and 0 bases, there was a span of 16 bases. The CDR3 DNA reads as TGTGCCAGCAGCTCGCGTCTTGGCCGTGGCTCCTACAATGAGCAGTTCTTC. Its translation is CASSSRLGRGSYNEQFF.

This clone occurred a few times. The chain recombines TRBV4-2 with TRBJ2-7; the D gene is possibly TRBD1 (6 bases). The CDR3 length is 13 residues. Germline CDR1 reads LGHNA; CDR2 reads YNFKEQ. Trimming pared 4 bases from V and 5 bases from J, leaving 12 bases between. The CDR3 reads CASSLGHLNEQYF. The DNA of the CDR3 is TGTGCCAGCAGCCTGGGACACCTAAACGAGCAGTACTTC.

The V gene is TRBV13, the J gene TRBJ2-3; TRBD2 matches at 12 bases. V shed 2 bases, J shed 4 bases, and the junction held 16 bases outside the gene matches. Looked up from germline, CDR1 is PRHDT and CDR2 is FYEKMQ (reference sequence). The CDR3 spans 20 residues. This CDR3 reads CASSLIRETSGRGEPDTQYF. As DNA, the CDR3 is TGTGCCAGCAGCTTAATCCGAGAGACTAGCGGGAGAGGGGAGCCAGATACGCAGTATTTT.

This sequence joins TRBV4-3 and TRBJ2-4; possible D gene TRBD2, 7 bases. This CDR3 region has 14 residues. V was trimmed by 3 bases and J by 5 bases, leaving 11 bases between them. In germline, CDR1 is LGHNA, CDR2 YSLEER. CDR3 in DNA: TGCGCCAGCAGCCAGGACGGGGGGCAAAACATTCAGTACTTC. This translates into CASSQDGGQNIQYF.

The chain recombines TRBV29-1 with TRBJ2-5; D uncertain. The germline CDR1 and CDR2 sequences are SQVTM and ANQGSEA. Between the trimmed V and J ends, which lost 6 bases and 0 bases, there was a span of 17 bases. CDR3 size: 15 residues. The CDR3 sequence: CSVRVDGFYQETQYF. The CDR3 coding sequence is TGCAGCGTGAGAGTGGACGGATTTTACCAAGAGACCCAGTACTTC.

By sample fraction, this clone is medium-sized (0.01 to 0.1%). The CDR3 bases are TGTGCCAGCAGTGACGGGACAGGGGGCGCAGATACGCAGTATTTT. Translation gives CASSDGTGGADTQYF. This chain links TRBV6-4 with TRBJ2-3; TRBD1 agrees at 12 bases. The junction had 1 base not matched to a gene; V was cut back by 2 bases and J by 4 bases. The V gene's germline CDR1 is MRHNA and CDR2 SNTAGT. CDR3 length equals 15 residues.

The CDR3 DNA reads TGTGCCAGCAGTTACACTAGCGGAGTAACCTACGAGCAGTACTTC. Protein sequence: CASSYTSGVTYEQYF. The rearrangement uses TRBV6-5 and TRBJ2-7; 8 bases are shared with TRBD2. The CDR3 loop spans 15 amino acids. The ends lost 2 bases at V and 2 bases at J; junction bases unmatched: 5. CDR1 and CDR2 from the germline V gene are MNHEY and SVGAGI.

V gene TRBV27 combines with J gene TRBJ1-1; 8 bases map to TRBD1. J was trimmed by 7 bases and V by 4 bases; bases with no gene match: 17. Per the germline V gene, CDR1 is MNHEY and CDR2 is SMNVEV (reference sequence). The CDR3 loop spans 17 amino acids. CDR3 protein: CASSSPYRTDRGLEAFF. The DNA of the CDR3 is TGTGCCAGCAGTTCACCCTATAGGACCGACAGGGGCCTTGAAGCTTTCTTT.

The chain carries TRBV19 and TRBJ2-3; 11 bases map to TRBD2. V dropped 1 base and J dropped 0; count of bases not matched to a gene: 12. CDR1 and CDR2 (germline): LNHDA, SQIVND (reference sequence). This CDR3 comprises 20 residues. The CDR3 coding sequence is TGTGCCAGTAGTATAGCTCGACTAGCGGGGCCTCCCACTAGCACAGATACGCAGTATTTT. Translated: CASSIARLAGPPTSTDTQYF.

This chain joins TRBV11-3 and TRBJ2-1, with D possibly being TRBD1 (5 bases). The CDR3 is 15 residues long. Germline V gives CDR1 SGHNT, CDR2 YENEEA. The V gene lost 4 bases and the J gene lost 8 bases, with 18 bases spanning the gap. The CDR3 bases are TGTGCCAGCAGCTCTCGCGAAGGGGTCGGCGATGAGCAGTTCTTC. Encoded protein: CASSSREGVGDEQFF.

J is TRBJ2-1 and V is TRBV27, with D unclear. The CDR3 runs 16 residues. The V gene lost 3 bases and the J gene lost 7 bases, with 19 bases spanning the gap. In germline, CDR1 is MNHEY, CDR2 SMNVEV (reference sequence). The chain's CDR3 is CASSFFPRRMGNEQFF. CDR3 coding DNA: TGTGCCAGCAGTTTTTTTCCCCGGCGCATGGGGAATGAGCAGTTCTTC.

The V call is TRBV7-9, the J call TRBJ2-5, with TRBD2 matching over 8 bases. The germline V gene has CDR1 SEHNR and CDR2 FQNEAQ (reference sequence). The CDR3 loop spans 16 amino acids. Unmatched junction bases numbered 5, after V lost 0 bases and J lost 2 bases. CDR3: CASSLALAGNQETQYF. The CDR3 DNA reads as TGTGCCAGCAGCTTAGCTTTAGCGGGGAATCAAGAGACCCAGTACTTC.